This entry lists 15 T cell receptor beta chains sequenced from one sample in a study of blood T cell repertoires in COVID-19 (dated by TCRdb to 2018 to 2020). Library preparation was by the immunoSEQ multiplex PCR assay. What TCRdb holds here is the immuneACCESS table cut down to in-frame rearrangements. Part of the clones is not present; checked against another copy, under half of the missing clones reflect an unresolved V gene, and the others are unexplained. The table for this sample lists 270,000 or so clones; 86% of them were counted only once. The top ten clonotypes cover over 2.5% of the sample. Specimen: PBMCs or T cells enriched from blood (not recorded which). The receptors were sampled from a woman aged 18-35 years who had recovered from COVID-19.

V is TRBV13 and J is TRBJ2-1; D may be TRBD2 (7 bases). V was pared by 5 bases and J by 0 bases, with 11 bases between. The length of the CDR3 is 15 residues. CDR1 is PRHDT and CDR2 is FYEKMQ in the germline V gene (reference sequence). DNA for the CDR3: TGTGCCAGCAGCAGGGGGGGGAACTCCTACAATGAGCAGTTCTTC. Amino acids: CASSRGGNSYNEQFF.

The chain couples TRBV9 to TRBJ2-1; tentative D call: TRBD1 (6 bases). The length of the CDR3 is 14 residues. V gave up 5 bases and J gave up 10 bases, with 19 bases separating them. Germline CDR1 reads SGDLS; CDR2 reads YYNGEE. CDR3 nucleotides: TGTGCCAGCAGTGACCCACGAGGGGGATACGAGCAGTTCTTC. Protein sequence: CASSDPRGGYEQFF.

This clone was seen a handful of times. The V and J genes are TRBV5-8 and TRBJ1-5; TRBD1 is a possible D gene (6 bases). V was trimmed by 1 base and J by 2 bases, leaving 16 bases between them. CDR1 is SGHTS, CDR2 YDEGEE, per germline. CDR3 length: 17 residues. CDR3 in DNA: TGTGCCAGCAGCTTGATTTGGTTAGGGGGAGGCAATCAGCCCCAGCATTTT. Translation: CASSLIWLGGGNQPQHF.

The chain joins TRBV19 to TRBJ2-1; 8 bases are shared with TRBD1. The CDR3 loop spans 16 amino acids. V lost 5 bases and J lost 5; bases outside the gene matches: 11. Germline V gene data show CDR1 as LNHDA and CDR2 as SQIVND (reference sequence). Here the CDR3 DNA reads TGTGCCAGTAGTCCCCCGGACAGGGAGTGGAACAATGAGCAGTTCTTC. Translated: CASSPPDREWNNEQFF.

This chain links TRBV5-1 with TRBJ1-1, with TRBD1 identical over 8 bases. The length of the CDR3 is 15 residues. Germline CDR1 and CDR2: SGHRS and YFSETQ. The ends lost 4 bases at V and 1 base at J; junction bases unmatched: 6. CDR3 protein: CASSPETGANTEAFF. The CDR3 nucleotides read TGCGCCAGCAGCCCCGAGACAGGGGCGAACACTGAAGCTTTCTTT.

J is TRBJ1-2 and V is TRBV7-9; TRBD1 is a possible D gene (5 bases). The V gene lost 0 bases and the J gene lost 4 bases, with 12 bases spanning the gap. The CDR3 extends over 15 amino acids. Germline CDR1 is SEHNR and CDR2 is FQNEAQ (reference sequence). This chain's CDR3 is CASSLAPDSSYGYTF. The DNA of the CDR3 is TGTGCCAGCAGCTTAGCCCCAGACAGTTCCTATGGCTACACCTTC.

The chain links TRBV6-2 or TRBV6-3 to TRBJ2-4, with a possible D match to TRBD1 (5 bases). Trimming left V 2 bases short and J 5 bases short, with 25 bases between. Germline-derived CDR1 and CDR2 are MNHEY and SVGEGT. The CDR3 runs 19 residues. The CDR3 sequence is CASSYQGAGRLIVENIQYF. CDR3 coding DNA: TGTGCCAGCAGTTACCAAGGGGCAGGCCGGCTGATTGTCGAAAACATTCAGTACTTC.

The chain couples TRBV7-9 to TRBJ1-4, with 8 positions matching TRBD1. In germline, CDR1 is SEHNR, CDR2 FQNEAQ (reference sequence). The trim removed 7 bases at V and 7 bases at J, leaving 5 bases unmatched. The CDR3 extends over 13 amino acids. CDR3 DNA sequence: TGTGCCAGCACCGGACAGGGACCTGAAAAACTGTTTTTT. It is translated as CASTGQGPEKLFF.

The V and J genes are TRBV12-5 and TRBJ2-1; the D gene is possibly TRBD1 (6 bases). The CDR3 is made up of 15 amino acids. The germline V gene encodes CDR1 LGHNT and CDR2 FRNRAP. Trimming took 2 bases from V and 8 from J, leaving 16 bases between them. CDR3 sequence: CASGLYGPRGYEQFF. Written as DNA, the CDR3 is TGTGCTAGTGGTTTGTACGGGCCGAGGGGGTATGAGCAGTTCTTC. The full variable domain, completed using reference TRBV12-5 and TRBJ2-1, is DARVTQTPRHKVTEMGQEVTMRCQPILGHNTVFWYRQTMMQGLELLAYFRNRAPLDDSGMPKDRFSAEMPDATLATLKIQPSEPRDSAVYFCASGLYGPRGYEQFFGPGTRLTVL.

The V call is TRBV5-6, the J call TRBJ2-7; the match to TRBD2 covers 12 bases. CDR1 SGHDT and CDR2 YYEEEE come from the germline V gene. This CDR3 has 15 residues. After removal of 3 bases from V and 1 base from J, the junction contained 2 bases not matched to a gene. CDR3 nucleotides: TGTGCCAGCAGCTCTAGCGGGAGGGCGTCCTACGAGCAGTACTTC. This translates into CASSSSGRASYEQYF.

The chain couples TRBV29-1 to TRBJ1-1, with a tentative D call TRBD1 (5 bases). This CDR3 is built from 12 residues. From germline, CDR1 is SQVTM and CDR2 ANQGSEA. Trimming stripped 7 bases from V and 5 bases from J, with 14 bases between. The CDR3 nucleotides are TGCAGCGGCAGCAGGGTAGGGACTGAAGCTTTCTTT. Protein: CSGSRVGTEAFF.

V is TRBV7-3 and J is TRBJ2-2; 7 positions agree with TRBD1. Germline CDR1 SGHTA, CDR2 FQGTGA. V gave up 2 bases and J gave up 3 bases; unmatched junction bases: 3. This CDR3 is 15 amino acids long. CDR3 region: CASSLQGDHTGELFF. As DNA, the CDR3 is TGTGCCAGCAGCTTACAGGGGGACCACACCGGGGAGCTGTTTTTT.

V is TRBV7-9 and J is TRBJ2-5, with 8 bases fitting TRBD2. Trimming took 7 bases from V and 6 from J; bases not matched to a gene: 1. The germline V gene encodes CDR1 SEHNR and CDR2 FQNEAQ (reference sequence). The CDR3 extends over 11 amino acids. This CDR3 reads CASTGGKTQYF. The CDR3 bases are TGTGCCAGCACGGGGGGGAAGACCCAGTACTTC.

This clone was seen a single time. The CDR3 loop reads CASSLVGGGGGNSPLHF. The CDR3 DNA reads TGTGCCAGCAGCTTAGTAGGGGGAGGGGGGGGTAATTCACCCCTCCACTTT. The genes are TRBV7-2 and TRBJ1-6; tentative D call: TRBD1 (6 bases). Looked up from germline, CDR1 is SGHTA and CDR2 is FQGNSA. The CDR3 spans 17 residues. Trimming left V 1 base short and J 6 bases short, with 16 bases between.

The genes are TRBV11-3 and TRBJ1-1, with D possibly being TRBD1 (5 bases). This CDR3 spans 16 amino acids. Per the germline V gene, CDR1 is SGHNT and CDR2 is YENEEA. V lost 4 bases and J lost 1, with 16 bases in between. CDR3 in DNA: TGTGCCAGCAGCTCCCTAGGGGTTGTGGGGAACACTGAAGCTTTCTTT. Amino acids: CASSSLGVVGNTEAFF.